This TCR beta chain was found in a study of T cell responses to AZD1222 COVID-19 vaccine (dated by TCRdb to the early 2020s). Background for the entire study: A total of 233 trial participants underwent TCR sequencing, of whom about 210 received two doses of AZD1222 and about 25 received two doses of the MenACWY control vaccine. Trial participants were enrolled by age into subgroups of 18-55, 56-69 and 70-plus years, and about 150, 27 and 61 TCR-sequenced participants, respectively, were included in these subgroups.

The CDR3 regions of human TCRbeta chains were subjected to immunosequencing. Under the source paper's analysis protocol: TCRs in the repertoires were compared against a reference library of SARS-CoV-2-specific TCRs that had been generated with the MIRA antigen-specificity platform. Breadth meant the fraction of unique TCRs that were SARS-CoV-2-associated, whereas depth meant the fraction of total T cells that were SARS-CoV-2-associated. Using the MIRA data, every spike-specific TCR was mapped to the spike region that the TCR reacted to and assigned to either a CD4 or a CD8 class. Log10-transformed breadth and depth values were compared by one-way ANOVA with Sidak's multiple comparisons tests. The table comes from immuneACCESS by way of TCRdb, which keeps in-frame sequences with V and J called. Part of the clones is missing from these tables; in studies checked, under half for an unresolved V gene and the rest for unknown reasons. V and J calls and clone size are those listed in that table; D and trimming were worked out from the DNA. The sample table lists 150,000 to 190,000 clones, about 87% of them with a count of one. The ten largest make up roughly a tenth of the sample.

Including cysteine and phenylalanine, the CDR3 has 14 amino acids. The sequence is cut down to CDR3 DNA, 42 bases in frame from base 1. According to the germline V gene (reference sequence), CDR1 reads LNHDA and CDR2 reads SQIVND. V gives up 1 base and J gives up 2 bases, and the segment between their germline ends measures 9 bases. Overall study outcomes, separate from this receptor: Because no samples from the day 14 peak response were available, repertoires could be characterized only after the peak T cell response. In the small 56-69-year group, the increase in depth fell short of significance, most likely because of low power. After two AZD1222 doses, both the breadth and the depth of spike-specific TCRs were significantly higher than at day 0 and than in MenACWY recipients. Reportedly, close to half of the unique spike-specific TCRs recognized epitopes lying outside the regions that are mutated in the B.1.351 and B.1.1.7 variants. The vaccine-associated CD4 TCRs covered the entire spike protein, and the dominant responses fell in regions 160-218 and 743-854. Participants were mostly white British and included more females than males, and it was suggested by the authors that clonal diversity may have been underestimated. Conclusions about previously exposed vaccinees were limited because only six AZD1222 recipients were SARS-CoV-2 seropositive at baseline.

About this clone itself: Which antigen it targets is not known. No much larger clone exists at a distance of one base, and base qualities are not known.

The time point label, as the study defines it: about 28 days (+/-7) after the second vaccine dose. Because spike-specific TCR depth and breadth did not differ between the two schedules, AZD1222 recipients who got a second dose at roughly 4 weeks were pooled with those who got a second dose at roughly 12 weeks. Vaccinee samples came from UK trials COV001 and COV002, including a single-blind randomized controlled phase 2/3 trial of AZD1222 (ChAdOx1 nCoV-19) in healthy adults. For TCRbeta chain sequencing, PBMC samples from trial participants were taken at day 0 and at day 28 after the second dose. The input for sequencing was peripheral blood, taken 28 days after the second AZD1222 dose. The TCR sequence derives from an adult who received the AZD1222 COVID-19 vaccine. The chain is encoded by TRBV19 joined to TRBJ2-7; a tentative D call is TRBD2 (5 bases match). The DNA is TGTGCCAGTAGTATAGTCCTAGCCGCCTACGAGCAGTACTTC. Its protein reads: CASSIVLAAYEQYF.